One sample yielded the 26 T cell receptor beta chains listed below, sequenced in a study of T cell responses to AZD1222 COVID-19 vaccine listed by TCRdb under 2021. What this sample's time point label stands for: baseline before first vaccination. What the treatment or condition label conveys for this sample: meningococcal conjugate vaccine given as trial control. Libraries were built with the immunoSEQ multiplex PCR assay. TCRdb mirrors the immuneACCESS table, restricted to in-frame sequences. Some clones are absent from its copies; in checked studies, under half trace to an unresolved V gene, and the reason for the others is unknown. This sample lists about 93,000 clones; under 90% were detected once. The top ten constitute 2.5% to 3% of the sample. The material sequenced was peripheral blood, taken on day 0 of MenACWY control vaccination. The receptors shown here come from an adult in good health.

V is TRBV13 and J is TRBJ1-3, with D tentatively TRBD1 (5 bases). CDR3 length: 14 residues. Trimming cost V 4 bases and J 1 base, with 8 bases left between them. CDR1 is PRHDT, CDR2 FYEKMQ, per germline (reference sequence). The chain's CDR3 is CASSSGMSGNTIYF. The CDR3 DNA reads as TGTGCCAGCAGCTCAGGGATGTCTGGAAACACCATATATTTT.

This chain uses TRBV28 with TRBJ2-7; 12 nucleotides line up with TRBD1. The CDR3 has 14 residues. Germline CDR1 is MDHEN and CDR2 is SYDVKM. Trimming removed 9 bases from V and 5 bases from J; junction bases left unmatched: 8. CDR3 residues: CASKPGQGADEQYF. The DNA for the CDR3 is TGTGCCAGTAAGCCGGGACAGGGGGCCGACGAGCAGTACTTC.

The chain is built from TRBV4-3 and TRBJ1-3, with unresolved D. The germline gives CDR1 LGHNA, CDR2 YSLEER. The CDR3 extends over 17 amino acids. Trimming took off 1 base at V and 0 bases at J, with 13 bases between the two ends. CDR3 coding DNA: TGCGCCAGCAGCCAAGGGACGTACAGTTACTCTGGAAACACCATATATTTT. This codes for CASSQGTYSYSGNTIYF.

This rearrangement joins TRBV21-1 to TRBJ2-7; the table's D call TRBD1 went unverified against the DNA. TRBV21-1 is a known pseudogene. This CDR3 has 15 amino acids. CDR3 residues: CASSNPQGCFYEQYF. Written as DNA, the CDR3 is TGTGCCAGCAGCAACCCACAGGGGTGTTTCTACGAGCAGTACTTC.

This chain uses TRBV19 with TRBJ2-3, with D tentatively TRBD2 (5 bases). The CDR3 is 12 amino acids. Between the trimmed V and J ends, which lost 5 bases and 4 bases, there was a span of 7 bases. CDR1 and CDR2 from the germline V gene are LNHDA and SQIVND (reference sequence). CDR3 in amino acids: CASSPGADTQYF. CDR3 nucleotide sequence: TGTGCCAGTAGTCCCGGGGCAGATACGCAGTATTTT.

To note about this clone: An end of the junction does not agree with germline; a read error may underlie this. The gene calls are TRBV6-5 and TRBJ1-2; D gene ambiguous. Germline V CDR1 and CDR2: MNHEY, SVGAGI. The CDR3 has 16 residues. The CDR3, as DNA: TGTGCCAGCAGTTACTCGTCCAGAGGAACCTTCCATGGGTACACCTTC. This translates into CASSYSSRGTFHGYTF.

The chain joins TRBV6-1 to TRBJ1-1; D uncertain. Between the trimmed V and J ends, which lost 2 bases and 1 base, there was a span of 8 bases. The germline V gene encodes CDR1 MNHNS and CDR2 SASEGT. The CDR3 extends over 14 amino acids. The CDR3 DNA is TGTGCCAGCAGTGAAAGTTCCGGGAACACTGAAGCTTTCTTT. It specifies CASSESSGNTEAFF.

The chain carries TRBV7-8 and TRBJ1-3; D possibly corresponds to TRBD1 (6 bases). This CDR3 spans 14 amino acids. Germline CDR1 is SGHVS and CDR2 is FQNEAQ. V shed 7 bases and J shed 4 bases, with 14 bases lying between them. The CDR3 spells CASTGGRSGNTIYF. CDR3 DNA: TGTGCCAGCACCGGGGGCAGGAGCGGAAACACCATATATTTT.

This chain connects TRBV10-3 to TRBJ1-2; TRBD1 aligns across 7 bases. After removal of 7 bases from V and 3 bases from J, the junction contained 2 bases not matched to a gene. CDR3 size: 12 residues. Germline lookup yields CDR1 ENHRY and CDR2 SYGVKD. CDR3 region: CAIKGADYGYTF. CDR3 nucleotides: TGTGCCATCAAGGGGGCTGACTATGGCTACACCTTC.

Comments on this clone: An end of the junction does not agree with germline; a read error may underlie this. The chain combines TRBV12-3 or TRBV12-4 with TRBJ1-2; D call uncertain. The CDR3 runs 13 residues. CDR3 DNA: TGTGCCAGCAGTCTAGCGAGTGGCTATGGCTACACCTTC. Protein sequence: CASSLASGYGYTF.

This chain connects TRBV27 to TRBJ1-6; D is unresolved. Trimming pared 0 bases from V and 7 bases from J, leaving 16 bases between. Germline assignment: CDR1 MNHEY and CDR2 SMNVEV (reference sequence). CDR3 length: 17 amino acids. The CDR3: CASSLSWGPLGNSPLHF. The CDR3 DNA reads TGTGCCAGCAGTTTATCGTGGGGTCCTTTGGGGAATTCACCCCTCCACTTT.

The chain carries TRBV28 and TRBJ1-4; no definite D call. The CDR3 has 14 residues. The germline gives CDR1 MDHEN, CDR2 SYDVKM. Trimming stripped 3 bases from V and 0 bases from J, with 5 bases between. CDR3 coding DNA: TGTGCCAGCAGTTTGCAGGCAACTAATGAAAAACTGTTTTTT. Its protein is CASSLQATNEKLFF.

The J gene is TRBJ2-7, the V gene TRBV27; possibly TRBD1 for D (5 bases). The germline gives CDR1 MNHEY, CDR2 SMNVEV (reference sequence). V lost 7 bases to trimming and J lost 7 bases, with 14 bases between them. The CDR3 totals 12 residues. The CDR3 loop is CASKDTLSEQYF. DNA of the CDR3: TGTGCCAGCAAGGACACCTTGAGTGAGCAGTACTTC.

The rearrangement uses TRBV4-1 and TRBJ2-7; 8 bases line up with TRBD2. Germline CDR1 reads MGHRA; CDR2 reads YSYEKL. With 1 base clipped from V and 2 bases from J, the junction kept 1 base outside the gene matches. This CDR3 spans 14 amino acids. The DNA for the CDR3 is TGCGCCAGCAGCCAAGCGGGGGGGCCCTACGAGCAGTACTTC. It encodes CASSQAGGPYEQYF.

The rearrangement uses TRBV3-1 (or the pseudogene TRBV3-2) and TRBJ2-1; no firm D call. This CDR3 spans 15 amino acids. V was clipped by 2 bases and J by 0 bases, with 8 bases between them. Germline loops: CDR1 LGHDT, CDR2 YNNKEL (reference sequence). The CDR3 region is CASSQRPDSYNEQFF. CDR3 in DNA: TGTGCCAGCAGCCAACGACCGGACTCCTACAATGAGCAGTTCTTC.

The CDR3 nucleotides are TGTGCCAGCAGCTTAGACCCGGCGAACACTGAAGCTTTCTTT. Its protein is CASSLDPANTEAFF. The chain has TRBV7-9 and TRBJ1-1; D is unresolved. CDR1 SEHNR and CDR2 FQNEAQ come from the germline V gene (reference sequence). V was pared by 1 base and J by 1 base, with 7 bases between. There are 14 residues in the CDR3. Combining the CDR3 with reference TRBV7-9 and TRBJ1-1 gives the whole variable domain DTGVSQNPRHKITKRGQNVTFRCDPISEHNRLYWYRQTLGQGPEFLTYFQNEAQLEKSRLLSDRFSAERPKGSFSTLEIQRTEQGDSAMYLCASSLDPANTEAFFGQGTRLTVV.

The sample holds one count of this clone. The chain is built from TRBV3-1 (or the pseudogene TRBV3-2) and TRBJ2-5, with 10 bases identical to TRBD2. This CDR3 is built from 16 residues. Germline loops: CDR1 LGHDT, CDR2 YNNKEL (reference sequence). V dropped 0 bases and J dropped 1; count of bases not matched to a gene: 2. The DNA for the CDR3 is TGTGCCAGCAGCCAAGAGAGACTAGCGGGCCAAGAGACCCAGTACTTC. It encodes CASSQERLAGQETQYF.

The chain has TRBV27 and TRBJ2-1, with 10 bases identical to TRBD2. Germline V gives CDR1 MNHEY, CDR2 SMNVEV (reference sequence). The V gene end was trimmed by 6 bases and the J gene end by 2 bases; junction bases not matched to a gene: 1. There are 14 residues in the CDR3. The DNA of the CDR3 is TGTGCCAGCAGGAGCGGGGGGGCCTACAATGAGCAGTTCTTC. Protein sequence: CASRSGGAYNEQFF.

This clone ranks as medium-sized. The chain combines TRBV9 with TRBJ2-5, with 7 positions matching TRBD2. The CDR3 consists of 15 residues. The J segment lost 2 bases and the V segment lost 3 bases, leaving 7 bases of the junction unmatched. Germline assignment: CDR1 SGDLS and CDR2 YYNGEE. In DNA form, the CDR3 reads TGTGCCAGCAGCGATACCTCTAGCGGACAAGAGACCCAGTACTTC. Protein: CASSDTSSGQETQYF.

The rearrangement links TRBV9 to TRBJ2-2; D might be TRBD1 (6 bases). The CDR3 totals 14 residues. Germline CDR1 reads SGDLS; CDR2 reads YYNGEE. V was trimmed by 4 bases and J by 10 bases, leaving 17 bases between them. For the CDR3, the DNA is TGTGCCAGCAGCTCTACAGGGTCCGGAGAGGAGCTGTTTTTT. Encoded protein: CASSSTGSGEELFF.

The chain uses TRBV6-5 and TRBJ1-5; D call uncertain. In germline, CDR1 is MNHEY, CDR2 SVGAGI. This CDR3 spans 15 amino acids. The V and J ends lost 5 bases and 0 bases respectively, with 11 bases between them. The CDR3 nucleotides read TGTGCCAGCAGTACGACAAGGTTTAGCAATCAGCCCCAGCATTTT. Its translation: CASSTTRFSNQPQHF.

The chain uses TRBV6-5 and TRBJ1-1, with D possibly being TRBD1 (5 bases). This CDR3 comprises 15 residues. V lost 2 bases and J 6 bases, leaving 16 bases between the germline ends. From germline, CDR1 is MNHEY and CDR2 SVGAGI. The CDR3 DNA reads TGTGCCAGCAGTTACGGAGGGACGGCCGGCGCTGAAGCTTTCTTT. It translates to CASSYGGTAGAEAFF.

The CDR3 DNA sequence: TGTGCCAGCAGCGCCTTTTTGGAGACTGAAGCTTTCTTT. Translated: CASSAFLETEAFF. The genes are TRBV7-8 and TRBJ1-1; no firm D call. Germline V CDR1 and CDR2: SGHVS, FQNEAQ. The CDR3 consists of 13 residues. Trimming took 5 bases from V and 5 from J, leaving 12 bases between them. The full variable domain, with the rest looked up from reference TRBV7-8 and TRBJ1-1, is GAGVSQSPRYKVAKRGQDVALRCDPISGHVSLFWYQQALGQGPEFLTYFQNEAQLDKSGLPSDRFFAERPEGSVSTLKIQRTQQEDSAVYLCASSAFLETEAFFGQGTRLTVV.

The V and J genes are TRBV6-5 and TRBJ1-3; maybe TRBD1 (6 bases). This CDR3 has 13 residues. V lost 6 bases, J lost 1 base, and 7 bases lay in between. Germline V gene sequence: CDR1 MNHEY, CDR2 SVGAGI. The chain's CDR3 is CASRQGSGNTIYF. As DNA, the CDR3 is TGTGCCAGCAGACAGGGATCTGGAAACACCATATATTTT.

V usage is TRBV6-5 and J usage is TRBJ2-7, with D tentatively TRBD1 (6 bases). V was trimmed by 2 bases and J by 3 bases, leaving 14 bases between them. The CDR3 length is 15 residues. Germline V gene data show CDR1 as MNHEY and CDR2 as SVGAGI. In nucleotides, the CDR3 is TGTGCCAGCAGTTACGGGACAACTAGGGGCTACGAGCAGTACTTC. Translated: CASSYGTTRGYEQYF.

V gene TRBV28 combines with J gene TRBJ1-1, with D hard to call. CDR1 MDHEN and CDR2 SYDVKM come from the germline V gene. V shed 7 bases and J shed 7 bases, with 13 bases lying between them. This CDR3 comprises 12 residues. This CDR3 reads CASIPSAGEAFF. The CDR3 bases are TGTGCCAGCATTCCCTCCGCCGGTGAAGCTTTCTTT.